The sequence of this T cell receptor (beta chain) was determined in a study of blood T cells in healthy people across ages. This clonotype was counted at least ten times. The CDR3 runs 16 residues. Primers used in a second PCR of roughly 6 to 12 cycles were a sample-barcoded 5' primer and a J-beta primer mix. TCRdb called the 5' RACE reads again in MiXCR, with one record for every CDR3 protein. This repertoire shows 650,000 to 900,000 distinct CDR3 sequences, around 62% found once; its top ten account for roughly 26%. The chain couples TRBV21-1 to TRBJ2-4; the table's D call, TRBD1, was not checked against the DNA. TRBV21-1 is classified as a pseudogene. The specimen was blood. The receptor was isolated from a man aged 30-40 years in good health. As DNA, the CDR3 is TGTGCCAGCAGCAAGCCGGGACAGGGAAAGGAGAACATTCAGTACTTC. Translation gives CASSKPGQGKENIQYF.